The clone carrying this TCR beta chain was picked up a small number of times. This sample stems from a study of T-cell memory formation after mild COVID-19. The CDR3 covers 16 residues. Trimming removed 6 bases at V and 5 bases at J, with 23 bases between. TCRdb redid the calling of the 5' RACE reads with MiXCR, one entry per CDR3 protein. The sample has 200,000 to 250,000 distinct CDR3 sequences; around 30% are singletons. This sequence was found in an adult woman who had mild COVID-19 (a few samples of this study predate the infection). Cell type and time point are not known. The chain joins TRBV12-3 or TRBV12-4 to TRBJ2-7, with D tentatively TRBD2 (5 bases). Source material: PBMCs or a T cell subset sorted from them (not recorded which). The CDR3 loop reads CASSSAKNRGRNEQYF. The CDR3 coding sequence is TGTGCCAGCAGCTCCGCCAAAAATCGGGGTAGAAACGAGCAGTACTTC.